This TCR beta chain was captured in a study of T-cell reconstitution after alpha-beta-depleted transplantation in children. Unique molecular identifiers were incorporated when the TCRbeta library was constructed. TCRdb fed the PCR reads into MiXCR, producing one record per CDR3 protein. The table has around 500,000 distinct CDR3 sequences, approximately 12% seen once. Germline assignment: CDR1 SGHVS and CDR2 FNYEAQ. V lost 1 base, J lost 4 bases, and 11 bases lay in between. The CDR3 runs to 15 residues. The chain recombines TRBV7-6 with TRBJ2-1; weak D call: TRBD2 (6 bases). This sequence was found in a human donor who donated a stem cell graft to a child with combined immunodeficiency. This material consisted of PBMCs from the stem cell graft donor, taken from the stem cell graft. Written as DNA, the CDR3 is TGTGCCAGCAGCTTAGGTTCTAGCGAGTACAATGAGCAGTTCTTC. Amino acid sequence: CASSLGSSEYNEQFF.